Listed below are T cell receptor beta chains from one sample, sequenced in a study of blood T cell repertoires in COVID-19. The protocol was immunoSEQ multiplex PCR, while the TCRdb copy is restricted to in-frame clones and leaves out a portion. The sample has about 200,000 clones; about 78% are singletons. Sequenced: peripheral blood. Every receptor here comes from a woman in her sixties or seventies with acute or convalescent COVID-19. Each CDR3 is given with its conserved first and last residue. Fields, in order: J gene, D gene, V gene, CDR3 protein, CDR3 DNA. A D gene is named only where the DNA matches it firmly.

J gene: TRBJ1-6; D gene: TRBD1; V gene: TRBV28; CDR3 protein: CASIPGGQGRSPLHF; CDR3 DNA: TGTGCCAGCATCCCGGGGGGACAGGGTCGTTCACCCCTCCACTTT
J gene: TRBJ1-2; D gene: .; V gene: TRBV18; CDR3 protein: CASSPIARDYGYTF; CDR3 DNA: TGTGCCAGCTCACCAATAGCCAGGGACTATGGCTACACCTTC
J gene: TRBJ2-7; D gene: TRBD2; V gene: TRBV29-1; CDR3 protein: CSVEYGTSGDYEQYF; CDR3 DNA: TGCAGCGTTGAGTATGGGACTAGCGGGGATTACGAGCAGTACTTC
J gene: TRBJ2-1; D gene: .; V gene: TRBV5-6; CDR3 protein: CASSFDSPINEQFF; CDR3 DNA: TGTGCCAGCAGCTTCGACAGCCCTATCAATGAGCAGTTCTTC
J gene: TRBJ2-3; D gene: .; V gene: TRBV29-1; CDR3 protein: CSVEESSTDTQYF; CDR3 DNA: TGCAGCGTTGAAGAGAGTAGCACAGATACGCAGTATTTT
J gene: TRBJ1-3; D gene: .; V gene: TRBV5-1; CDR3 protein: CASSSTPLDISGNTIYF; CDR3 DNA: TGCGCCAGCAGCTCAACCCCCCTCGACATATCCGGAAACACCATATATTTT
J gene: TRBJ2-1; D gene: .; V gene: TRBV5-6; CDR3 protein: CASSLGGGASYNEQFF; CDR3 DNA: TGTGCCAGCAGCTTAGGAGGGGGCGCCTCCTACAATGAGCAGTTCTTC
J gene: TRBJ2-7; D gene: TRBD2; V gene: TRBV28; CDR3 protein: CASSPHVVAGDEQYF; CDR3 DNA: TGTGCCAGCAGTCCCCATGTGGTAGCGGGAGACGAGCAGTACTTC
J gene: TRBJ2-7; D gene: TRBD2; V gene: TRBV19; CDR3 protein: CASSRGGPTYEQYF; CDR3 DNA: TGTGCCAGTAGTCGCGGGGGGCCAACCTACGAGCAGTACTTC
J gene: TRBJ1-6; D gene: .; V gene: TRBV28; CDR3 protein: CASSSQGLDFSPLHF; CDR3 DNA: TGTGCCAGCAGTTCGCAGGGATTGGATTTTTCACCCCTCCACTTT
J gene: TRBJ2-2; D gene: .; V gene: TRBV29-1; CDR3 protein: CSVFWSGTGELFF; CDR3 DNA: TGCAGCGTTTTTTGGTCGGGCACCGGGGAGCTGTTTTTT